A selection of T cell receptor beta chains follows, all from one sample in a study of T cell changes during pregnancy in multiple sclerosis. Profiling relied on immunoSEQ multiplex PCR, and the TCRdb table lists in-frame clones only, not all of them. The sample gives roughly 40,000 clones, over 75% of which show up once; approximately 0.44% is in the top ten. Sequences were derived from CD4+ T cells from peripheral blood mononuclear cells, sampled in the third trimester of pregnancy. Receptors were obtained from a female donor with multiple sclerosis, enrolled in a pregnancy study. The CDR3 runs from the conserved cysteine through the conserved F or W. D genes are given only for firm matches. The size of a clone is reported for some rows only, either as once, few or many, or as a class for expanded clones.

abundance: once
d_gene: NA
j_gene: TRBJ1-3
v_gene: TRBV14
CDR3nt: TGTGCCAGCAGCCAAGATCGTGAGACAGATGGAAACACCATATATTTT
CDR3aa: CASSQDRETDGNTIYF

abundance: NA
d_gene: NA
j_gene: TRBJ1-5
v_gene: TRBV11-2
CDR3nt: TGTGCCAGCAGCCTCCTTCCAGGGCTTAGCAATCAGCCCCAGCATTTT
CDR3aa: CASSLLPGLSNQPQHF

abundance: NA
d_gene: NA
j_gene: TRBJ1-4
v_gene: TRBV27
CDR3nt: TGTGCCAGCAGTTTATCACAGGGTACGGTGGGATTTGAACTGTTTTTT
CDR3aa: CASSLSQGTVGFELFF

abundance: NA
d_gene: TRBD1
j_gene: TRBJ2-2
v_gene: TRBV28
CDR3nt: TGTGCCTGCAGGGGGCCCCTAAACACCGGGGAGCTGTTTTTT
CDR3aa: CACRGPLNTGELFF

abundance: NA
d_gene: TRBD2
j_gene: TRBJ2-1
v_gene: TRBV2
CDR3nt: TGTGCCAGCAGAACTAGCGGTAACAATGAGCAGTTCTTC
CDR3aa: CASRTSGNNEQFF

abundance: NA
d_gene: NA
j_gene: TRBJ2-2
v_gene: TRBV30
CDR3nt: TGTGCCTGGAGTCACACTAGCAACCCGAACACCGGGGAGCTGTTTTTT
CDR3aa: CAWSHTSNPNTGELFF

abundance: once
d_gene: TRBD2
j_gene: TRBJ2-1
v_gene: TRBV7-3
CDR3nt: TGTGCCAGCAGCTTAATTGGGGGGACTAGCGGGAGCTCGCCTGAGCAGTTCTTC
CDR3aa: CASSLIGGTSGSSPEQFF

abundance: NA
d_gene: NA
j_gene: TRBJ1-2
v_gene: TRBV7-9
CDR3nt: TGTGCCAGCAGCCTAGTGGGCGATGGCTACACCTTC
CDR3aa: CASSLVGDGYTF

abundance: NA
d_gene: TRBD2
j_gene: TRBJ2-3
v_gene: TRBV6-5
CDR3nt: TGTGCCAGCCGGGCGGGAGCTAGCACAGATACGCAGTATTTT
CDR3aa: CASRAGASTDTQYF

abundance: NA
d_gene: TRBD1
j_gene: TRBJ2-6
v_gene: TRBV7-2
CDR3nt: TGTGCCAGCAGCTTAGGAGGGACAGGGGTTACTGGGGCCAACGTCCTGACTTTC
CDR3aa: CASSLGGTGVTGANVLTF

abundance: NA
d_gene: NA
j_gene: TRBJ2-1
v_gene: TRBV5-1
CDR3nt: TGCGCCAGCAGCCCTCAGGGGCAGGGAGGGTACAATGAGCAGTTCTTC
CDR3aa: CASSPQGQGGYNEQFF

abundance: NA
d_gene: NA
j_gene: TRBJ1-1
v_gene: TRBV18
CDR3nt: TGTGCCAGCTCACCACGGGACATGGGTACCTTCCCCACTGAAGCTTTCTTT
CDR3aa: CASSPRDMGTFPTEAFF

abundance: NA
d_gene: NA
j_gene: TRBJ2-4
v_gene: TRBV19
CDR3nt: TGTGCCAGTAGTATAGCGAGTAGCGGTAAAAACATTCAGTACTTC
CDR3aa: CASSIASSGKNIQYF

abundance: NA
d_gene: TRBD1
j_gene: TRBJ1-4
v_gene: TRBV27
CDR3nt: TGTGCCAGCAGTTTATGGGGACAGGGAGGAAAACTGTTTTTT
CDR3aa: CASSLWGQGGKLFF

abundance: NA
d_gene: TRBD1
j_gene: TRBJ2-6
v_gene: TRBV6-1
CDR3nt: TGTGCCAGTAACAGGGGATCTGGGGCCAACGTCCTGACTTTC
CDR3aa: CASNRGSGANVLTF

abundance: NA
d_gene: NA
j_gene: TRBJ2-4
v_gene: TRBV5-6
CDR3nt: TGTGCCAGCAGCTTGGGACACCTTAGCGGAGGGGACATTCAGTACTTC
CDR3aa: CASSLGHLSGGDIQYF

abundance: NA
d_gene: NA
j_gene: TRBJ1-2
v_gene: TRBV6-5
CDR3nt: TGTGCCAGCAGTCCAGTTAGGGACTCTGGCTACACCTTC
CDR3aa: CASSPVRDSGYTF

abundance: once
d_gene: NA
j_gene: TRBJ2-6
v_gene: TRBV5-1
CDR3nt: TGCGCCAGCAGCGTCGGGACACCGGCTGGGGCCAACGTCCTGACTTTC
CDR3aa: CASSVGTPAGANVLTF

abundance: NA
d_gene: NA
j_gene: TRBJ2-3
v_gene: TRBV4-1
CDR3nt: TGCGCCAGCAGCCAAGAGCGGCCTAGCACAGATACGCAGTATTTT
CDR3aa: CASSQERPSTDTQYF

abundance: NA
d_gene: TRBD1
j_gene: TRBJ2-3
v_gene: TRBV14
CDR3nt: TGTGCCAGCAGCCAGAGGACAGGGGGCTTCCTGGATACGCAGTATTTT
CDR3aa: CASSQRTGGFLDTQYF

abundance: NA
d_gene: NA
j_gene: TRBJ1-1
v_gene: TRBV6-5
CDR3nt: TGTGCCAGCAGTTGGGACACGCGAAACACTGAAGCTTTCTTT
CDR3aa: CASSWDTRNTEAFF

abundance: NA
d_gene: NA
j_gene: TRBJ2-2
v_gene: TRBV10-1
CDR3nt: TGCGCCAGCGCTAGCTCTGGCACCGGGGAGCTGTTTTTT
CDR3aa: CASASSGTGELFF

abundance: once
d_gene: NA
j_gene: TRBJ2-5
v_gene: TRBV27
CDR3nt: TGTGCCAGCAGTTTATCGGGGCAGACCCAGTACTTC
CDR3aa: CASSLSGQTQYF

abundance: NA
d_gene: NA
j_gene: TRBJ2-6
v_gene: TRBV7-3
CDR3nt: TGTGCCAGCAGCAGGGGCCCGGCCTCTGGGGCCAACGTCCTGACTTTC
CDR3aa: CASSRGPASGANVLTF

abundance: NA
d_gene: NA
j_gene: TRBJ2-5
v_gene: TRBV7-2
CDR3nt: TGTGCCAGCAGCCATTTACTAGCTCCCAAAGAGACCCAGTACTTC
CDR3aa: CASSHLLAPKETQYF

abundance: NA
d_gene: NA
j_gene: TRBJ2-6
v_gene: TRBV30
CDR3nt: TGTGCCTGGACCGTGTCTGGGGCCAACGTCCTGACTTTC
CDR3aa: CAWTVSGANVLTF

abundance: NA
d_gene: NA
j_gene: TRBJ1-1
v_gene: TRBV30
CDR3nt: TGTGCCTGGAGTGTCTCTCTTGAAGCTTTCTTT
CDR3aa: CAWSVSLEAFF